This T cell receptor (beta chain) was retrieved from a study of chemoradiotherapy in HPV16-positive cancers. Background on the study: Functional T-cell assays on a couple of HPV16-positive patients' cells defined candidate HPV-specific clones and common TCR motifs. Study-level results: Candidate HPV-specific clones and E7-related TCR motifs grew in tumor during treatment. Better recurrence-free survival went with HPV-responsive T-cell expansion in HPV16-positive patients.

CDR1 and CDR2 (germline): MDHEN, SYDVKM. The CDR3 sequence is 13 residues long. After removal of 5 bases from V and 4 bases from J, the junction contained 4 bases not matched to a gene. Samples were taken several times over chemoradiotherapy. About this clone: Its antigen is not known.

The method was immunoSEQ multiplex PCR; TCRdb's version includes in-frame clones alone and lacks a portion of them. The sample has under 6,500 clones; around 87% are singletons. The V gene is TRBV28, the J gene TRBJ1-1; 7 nucleotides line up with TRBD1. The source is a human donor with HPV-associated anogenital cancer. The sequences come from tumor tissue, collected from a patient who underwent chemoradiotherapy. CDR3 nucleotides: TGTGCCAGCAGTGCAGGGGGTCGCACTGAAGCTTTCTTT. Its protein product is CASSAGGRTEAFF.